These T cell receptor beta chains were read from a single sample in a study of OX40 agonist ivuxolimab in advanced cancers. This table comes from immunoSEQ multiplex PCR, and its TCRdb copy is limited to in-frame clones, with some not included. In the table there are 13,000 to 15,000 clones, roughly three quarters of which are singletons. The sequenced sample was CD4+ or CD8+ T cells sorted from blood, obtained in a trial of the OX40 agonist ivuxolimab. The receptor source for this set is an adult with an advanced solid tumor such as melanoma, head and neck, liver or kidney cancer. CDR3s include the opening cysteine and the closing phenylalanine or tryptophan. The D gene is left open where the match is weak. The size of a clone is reported for some rows only, either as once, few or many, or as a class for expanded clones.

>TRBV2|NA|TRBJ1-3|NA
TGTGCCAGCAGTGAAGCCCGCGTTGGTATTCTTGCGGGAGACACCATATATTTT
CASSEARVGILAGDTIYF
>TRBV7-2|NA|TRBJ2-2|NA
TGTGCCAGCAGCCCGACAGGCAACACCGGGGAGCTGTTTTTT
CASSPTGNTGELFF
>TRBV2|NA|TRBJ2-7|NA
TGTGCCACGTATACGGGCTCCTACGAGCAGTACTTC
CATYTGSYEQYF
>TRBV6-6|medium-sized|TRBJ2-7|NA
TGTGCCTACGGGGGCTACGCCTACGAGCAGTACTTC
CAYGGYAYEQYF
>TRBV9|NA|TRBJ2-7|TRBD1
TGTGCCAGCAGCACGACCCGGACAGGGTTCTTCTACGAGCAGTACTTC
CASSTTRTGFFYEQYF
>TRBV18|NA|TRBJ2-7|NA
TGTGCCAGCTCACCGAGCGAAATGGTCTCCTACGAGCAGTACTTC
CASSPSEMVSYEQYF
>TRBV9|NA|TRBJ2-2|TRBD1
TGTGCCAGCAGCGCGACAGGGGCCGGGGAGCTGTTTTTT
CASSATGAGELFF
>TRBV7-9|NA|TRBJ1-1|NA
TGTGCCAGCAGCTTAGCGCGGGGGGAGAACACTGAAGCTTTCTTT
CASSLARGENTEAFF
>TRBV10-3|once|TRBJ2-7|TRBD1
TGTGCCATCAGGGAGGGGACAGGGGGCTACTACGAGCAGTACTTC
CAIREGTGGYYEQYF
>TRBV5-1|few|TRBJ1-1|NA
TGCGCCAGCAGCTCTCCACCATACACTGAAGCTTTCTTT
CASSSPPYTEAFF
>TRBV30|NA|TRBJ1-1|NA
TGTGCCTGGGGAAGGGAGGAATTCTCGAACACTGAAGCTTTCTTT
CAWGREEFSNTEAFF
>TRBV7-9|NA|TRBJ2-3|NA
TGTGCCAGCAGCCCAGGACGGGCTAGCACAGATACGCAGTATTTT
CASSPGRASTDTQYF
>TRBV5-4|NA|TRBJ2-1|NA
TGTGCCAGCAGCTGGGACACTTACAATGAGCAGTTCTTC
CASSWDTYNEQFF
>TRBV11-2|NA|TRBJ1-2|TRBD1
TGTGCCAGCAGCCTCGACAGGGCAGGAACTAACTATGGCTACACCTTC
CASSLDRAGTNYGYTF
>TRBV7-9|NA|TRBJ1-1|NA
TGTGCCAGCAGCTCCTTCGGACAGCCTGAAGCTTTCTTT
CASSSFGQPEAFF
>TRBV7-6|NA|TRBJ1-5|NA
TGTGCCAGCAGCTTAGGGGGCCTCGATAATCAGCCCCAGCATTTT
CASSLGGLDNQPQHF
>TRBV11-2|few|TRBJ2-7|NA
TGTGCCAGCAGCTTAGGCAGCGGCAGCTCCTACGAGCAGTACTTC
CASSLGSGSSYEQYF
>TRBV4-1|NA|TRBJ2-7|NA
TGCGCCAGCAGCCCCATTCCAGGAGGCTCCTACGAGCAGTACTTC
CASSPIPGGSYEQYF